A selection of T cell receptor beta chains follows, all from one sample in a study of shared clonotypes between healthy human individuals. The method was immunoSEQ multiplex PCR; TCRdb's version includes in-frame clones alone and lacks a portion of them. The table records 2,500,000 or so clones, approximately 92% of them present only once. Material: naive CD4+ T cells sorted from blood. These receptors were collected from a man between 18 and 29 years old in good health. Each CDR3 is given with its conserved first and last residue. D genes are given only for firm matches. Part of the rows lack a size; the others show once, few, many or a class for expanded clones.

v_call: TRBV7-8
j_call: TRBJ1-6
clone_size: once
d_call: .
cdr3_aa: CASSLGPGVNSPLHF
cdr3_nt: TGTGCCAGCAGCTTAGGTCCGGGAGTAAATTCACCCCTCCACTTT

v_call: TRBV5-1
j_call: TRBJ2-2
clone_size: .
d_call: .
cdr3_aa: CASSPREPRAAGELFF
cdr3_nt: TGCGCCAGCAGCCCCCGAGAACCCAGGGCTGCCGGGGAGCTGTTTTTT

v_call: TRBV28
j_call: TRBJ2-1
clone_size: .
d_call: TRBD1
cdr3_aa: CASSNAQQGFNEQFF
cdr3_nt: TGTGCCAGCAGCAACGCCCAACAGGGGTTCAATGAGCAGTTCTTC

v_call: TRBV10-2
j_call: TRBJ1-1
clone_size: .
d_call: .
cdr3_aa: CASSQLQGSTEAFF
cdr3_nt: TGCGCCAGCAGCCAACTACAGGGTAGCACTGAAGCTTTCTTT

v_call: TRBV30
j_call: TRBJ1-5
clone_size: .
d_call: .
cdr3_aa: CAWSGGGGGGQPQHF
cdr3_nt: TGTGCCTGGTCCGGCGGAGGGGGTGGAGGACAGCCCCAGCATTTT

v_call: TRBV29-1
j_call: TRBJ2-7
clone_size: .
d_call: .
cdr3_aa: CSVSRVVTDEQYF
cdr3_nt: TGCAGCGTTTCGAGGGTCGTCACCGACGAGCAGTACTTC

v_call: TRBV30
j_call: TRBJ2-2
clone_size: .
d_call: TRBD2
cdr3_aa: CAWTSGKNTGELFF
cdr3_nt: TGTGCCTGGACTAGCGGAAAGAACACCGGGGAGCTGTTTTTT

v_call: TRBV15
j_call: TRBJ2-7
clone_size: .
d_call: .
cdr3_aa: CATSRETGESYEQYF
cdr3_nt: TGTGCCACCAGCAGGGAGACCGGAGAGTCCTACGAGCAGTACTTC

v_call: TRBV7-2
j_call: TRBJ2-1
clone_size: .
d_call: .
cdr3_aa: CASSLEAAYNEQFF
cdr3_nt: TGTGCCAGCAGCTTAGAGGCCGCCTACAATGAGCAGTTCTTC

v_call: TRBV19
j_call: TRBJ2-7
clone_size: .
d_call: TRBD2
cdr3_aa: CASSKGLAGVLGSYEQYF
cdr3_nt: TGTGCCAGTAGTAAGGGACTAGCGGGGGTCCTCGGCTCCTACGAGCAGTACTTC

v_call: TRBV7-9
j_call: TRBJ1-3
clone_size: .
d_call: .
cdr3_aa: CASSSSGGSSGNTIYF
cdr3_nt: TGTGCCAGCAGCTCCTCGGGGGGGAGCTCTGGAAACACCATATATTTT

v_call: TRBV2
j_call: TRBJ2-1
clone_size: .
d_call: TRBD2
cdr3_aa: CASTSGGSSYNEQFF
cdr3_nt: TGTGCCAGTACTAGCGGGGGAAGCTCCTACAATGAGCAGTTCTTC

v_call: TRBV4-3
j_call: TRBJ2-3
clone_size: .
d_call: TRBD1
cdr3_aa: CASSQARQGAGDTQYF
cdr3_nt: TGCGCCAGCAGCCAAGCTCGACAGGGGGCGGGAGATACGCAGTATTTT

v_call: TRBV5-4
j_call: TRBJ1-1
clone_size: .
d_call: .
cdr3_aa: CASTSGLRTENTEAFF
cdr3_nt: TGTGCCAGCACCTCAGGCCTTCGGACGGAGAACACTGAAGCTTTCTTT

v_call: TRBV10-3
j_call: TRBJ1-2
clone_size: .
d_call: TRBD1
cdr3_aa: CAIRGQGFGYTF
cdr3_nt: TGTGCCATCAGGGGACAGGGTTTTGGCTACACCTTC

v_call: TRBV5-1
j_call: TRBJ2-6
clone_size: .
d_call: TRBD1
cdr3_aa: CASSFPNPGTASPGANVLTF
cdr3_nt: TGCGCCAGCAGCTTCCCCAACCCCGGGACAGCCTCGCCTGGGGCCAACGTCCTGACTTTC

v_call: TRBV9
j_call: TRBJ1-3
clone_size: .
d_call: .
cdr3_aa: CASSVTLGSGNTIYF
cdr3_nt: TGTGCCAGCAGCGTAACGCTGGGCTCTGGAAACACCATATATTTT

v_call: TRBV2
j_call: TRBJ1-5
clone_size: .
d_call: .
cdr3_aa: CASTKEENQPQHF
cdr3_nt: TGTGCCAGCACCAAAGAGGAGAATCAGCCCCAGCATTTT

v_call: TRBV7-9
j_call: TRBJ1-6
clone_size: .
d_call: .
cdr3_aa: CASSLVQGSSPLHF
cdr3_nt: TGTGCCAGCAGCTTAGTTCAGGGAAGCTCACCCCTCCACTTT

v_call: TRBV10-1
j_call: TRBJ1-3
clone_size: .
d_call: .
cdr3_aa: CASSESRAGNTIYF
cdr3_nt: TGCGCCAGCAGTGAGTCAAGAGCTGGAAACACCATATATTTT

v_call: TRBV18
j_call: TRBJ1-6
clone_size: .
d_call: .
cdr3_aa: CASSPLPQGNSPLHF
cdr3_nt: TGTGCCAGCTCACCACTCCCCCAGGGGAATTCACCCCTCCACTTT

v_call: TRBV10-3
j_call: TRBJ1-5
clone_size: .
d_call: TRBD1
cdr3_aa: CAISESTGGQPQHF
cdr3_nt: TGTGCCATCAGTGAGTCAACAGGGGGTCAGCCCCAGCATTTT

v_call: TRBV7-9
j_call: TRBJ1-1
clone_size: .
d_call: .
cdr3_aa: CASSRWGDNTEAFF
cdr3_nt: TGTGCCAGCAGCCGATGGGGGGACAACACTGAAGCTTTCTTT

v_call: TRBV5-1
j_call: TRBJ2-7
clone_size: .
d_call: .
cdr3_aa: CASSFGSTNTYEQYF
cdr3_nt: TGCGCCAGCAGCTTCGGTAGCACTAACACCTACGAGCAGTACTTC

v_call: TRBV7-2
j_call: TRBJ2-7
clone_size: once
d_call: .
cdr3_aa: CASSTNTYEQYF
cdr3_nt: TGTGCCAGCAGCACGAACACCTACGAGCAGTACTTC

v_call: TRBV19
j_call: TRBJ1-2
clone_size: .
d_call: .
cdr3_aa: CATGMGAKGYTF
cdr3_nt: TGTGCTACCGGGATGGGGGCGAAGGGCTACACCTTC

v_call: TRBV7-2
j_call: TRBJ1-5
clone_size: .
d_call: .
cdr3_aa: CASSAQVVLGQPQHF
cdr3_nt: TGTGCCAGCAGCGCCCAAGTTGTATTGGGTCAGCCCCAGCATTTT

v_call: TRBV4-3
j_call: TRBJ2-3
clone_size: .
d_call: .
cdr3_aa: CASSQEGSGTDTQYF
cdr3_nt: TGCGCCAGCAGCCAAGAGGGTAGCGGCACAGATACGCAGTATTTT

v_call: TRBV5-1
j_call: TRBJ2-7
clone_size: .
d_call: .
cdr3_aa: CASSLAWAREEQYF
cdr3_nt: TGCGCCAGCAGCTTGGCGTGGGCCCGGGAGGAGCAGTACTTC

v_call: TRBV19
j_call: TRBJ1-5
clone_size: .
d_call: .
cdr3_aa: CATRTEFFVNQPQHF
cdr3_nt: TGTGCCACAAGGACAGAATTTTTTGTAAATCAGCCCCAGCATTTT

v_call: TRBV18
j_call: TRBJ1-3
clone_size: .
d_call: .
cdr3_aa: CASSPQQDSGNTIYF
cdr3_nt: TGTGCCAGCTCACCACAACAGGACTCTGGAAACACCATATATTTT

v_call: TRBV7-9
j_call: TRBJ2-1
clone_size: .
d_call: TRBD2
cdr3_aa: CASSSSGSYNEQFF
cdr3_nt: TGTGCCAGCAGCTCTAGCGGCTCCTACAATGAGCAGTTCTTC

v_call: TRBV7-2
j_call: TRBJ2-5
clone_size: .
d_call: .
cdr3_aa: CASSPSLISSQETQYF
cdr3_nt: TGTGCCAGCAGCCCAAGCTTAATAAGTTCCCAGGAGACCCAGTACTTC

v_call: TRBV5-1
j_call: TRBJ2-7
clone_size: .
d_call: TRBD2
cdr3_aa: CASSSSGGAPYEQYF
cdr3_nt: TGCGCCAGCAGCTCCAGCGGGGGGGCCCCCTACGAGCAGTACTTC

v_call: TRBV28
j_call: TRBJ2-7
clone_size: .
d_call: .
cdr3_aa: CASSSLGLSTYEQYF
cdr3_nt: TGTGCCAGCAGCTCGTTGGGACTCTCGACCTACGAGCAGTACTTC

v_call: TRBV11-2
j_call: TRBJ2-1
clone_size: .
d_call: .
cdr3_aa: CAAGEGREQFF
cdr3_nt: TGTGCCGCCGGCGAGGGCCGTGAGCAGTTCTTC

v_call: TRBV2
j_call: TRBJ2-1
clone_size: .
d_call: .
cdr3_aa: CASSLRALGYNEQFF
cdr3_nt: TGTGCCAGCAGTCTTCGCGCCCTAGGATACAATGAGCAGTTCTTC

v_call: TRBV27
j_call: TRBJ2-1
clone_size: .
d_call: .
cdr3_aa: CASSSLREMGYNEQFF
cdr3_nt: TGTGCCAGCAGTTCCCTACGGGAGATGGGCTACAATGAGCAGTTCTTC

v_call: TRBV7-2
j_call: TRBJ2-1
clone_size: .
d_call: .
cdr3_aa: CASSLAGASYNEQFF
cdr3_nt: TGTGCCAGCAGTCTCGCCGGGGCCAGCTACAATGAGCAGTTCTTC

v_call: TRBV2
j_call: TRBJ1-1
clone_size: .
d_call: .
cdr3_aa: CASSYGGAEAFF
cdr3_nt: TGTGCCAGCAGTTATGGAGGGGCTGAAGCTTTCTTT

v_call: TRBV11-2
j_call: TRBJ2-2
clone_size: once
d_call: .
cdr3_aa: CASSTGMGELFF
cdr3_nt: TGTGCCAGCAGCACGGGGATGGGGGAGCTGTTTTTT

v_call: TRBV7-9
j_call: TRBJ2-7
clone_size: .
d_call: .
cdr3_aa: CASSPPLTTKEQYF
cdr3_nt: TGTGCCAGCAGCCCTCCGTTAACTACCAAAGAGCAGTACTTC

v_call: TRBV2
j_call: TRBJ1-3
clone_size: .
d_call: .
cdr3_aa: CASRWSSSGNTIYF
cdr3_nt: TGTGCCAGCAGATGGAGCAGCTCTGGAAACACCATATATTTT

v_call: TRBV5-1
j_call: TRBJ2-7
clone_size: .
d_call: TRBD1
cdr3_aa: CASSRAPSTGNEQYF
cdr3_nt: TGCGCCAGCAGCCGGGCTCCCTCGACAGGGAACGAGCAGTACTTC

v_call: TRBV11-3
j_call: TRBJ2-2
clone_size: .
d_call: TRBD2
cdr3_aa: CASSRGLAGVYGELFF
cdr3_nt: TGTGCCAGCAGTCGAGGACTAGCGGGAGTCTACGGGGAGCTGTTTTTT

v_call: TRBV15
j_call: TRBJ1-6
clone_size: once
d_call: .
cdr3_aa: CATSREPDNSPLHF
cdr3_nt: TGTGCCACCAGCAGAGAACCCGATAATTCACCCCTCCACTTT

v_call: TRBV28
j_call: TRBJ1-2
clone_size: .
d_call: .
cdr3_aa: CASSFEGIYGYTF
cdr3_nt: TGTGCCAGCAGTTTTGAGGGGATCTATGGCTACACCTTC

v_call: TRBV5-4
j_call: TRBJ2-3
clone_size: .
d_call: .
cdr3_aa: CASSSRGTQYF
cdr3_nt: TGTGCCAGCAGCTCGAGGGGTACGCAGTATTTT

v_call: TRBV2
j_call: TRBJ1-6
clone_size: once
d_call: .
cdr3_aa: CASRGQLTSLSPLHF
cdr3_nt: TGTGCCAGCAGAGGACAGCTGACCTCCCTATCACCCCTCCACTTT